This TCR beta chain was sequenced for a study of vaccination and CD4 T cells after COVID-19. Study background: Between diagnosis and the drawing of post-COVID samples lay a median roughly 100 days (range 35 to 161). Control cultures, each given a CEFX pool, an HIV-1 Nef pool, or no peptide, were included. Notes on the study in general: The researchers studied relatively few convalescent patients and omitted early post-infection timepoints.

Sequence data for DNA of cultured CD4+ T cells were generated by the Oncomine TCR Beta short-read assay. TCRdb used MiXCR to reprocess the PCR reads, holding one entry per CDR3 protein. This table holds roughly 16,000 distinct CDR3 sequences, about 72% found once. Specified treatment: roughly 10-day PBMC culture with coronavirus spike peptide pools or control peptides (ViraFEST assay). In this cohort, PCR tests turned positive between March and December 2020, predating US Alpha, Beta and Delta variants. In regard to this clonotype: The antigen is unknown.

This receptor was identified in a human donor who had recovered from COVID-19. Sequenced: CD4+ T cells from blood, cultured in vitro.

The CDR3 is CASRTVSGANVLTF. The CDR3 DNA follows: TGTGCCAGTAGGACTGTTTCTGGGGCCAACGTCCTGACTTTC. The chain has TRBV28 and TRBJ2-6; the D gene is possibly TRBD2 (5 bases). Germline lookup yields CDR1 MDHEN and CDR2 SYDVKM. V lost 9 bases and J lost 1, with 10 bases in between. This CDR3 is 14 amino acids long.